A single sample is the source of the 17 T cell receptor beta chains below, sequenced in a study of cytomegalovirus exposure and HLA in healthy donors. With 60 Vbeta and 13 Jbeta primers, the PCR was carried out. Libraries were prepared by immunoSEQ multiplex PCR; TCRdb keeps only in-frame clonotypes and omits some of them. The sample lists around 130,000 clones, 6.5% to 9.5% seen once, with 5.5% in the top ten. The sample taken for sequencing was PBMCs. The source is a man aged 40-55 years in good health and CMV-seronegative.

This clone was observed a handful of times. The chain links TRBV9 to TRBJ2-3; 8 bases match TRBD2. The CDR3 has 15 residues. The ends lost 0 bases at V and 4 bases at J; junction bases unmatched: 4. Germline CDR1 reads SGDLS; CDR2 reads YYNGEE. The CDR3 loop reads CASSVDRGGSDTQYF. In DNA form, the CDR3 reads TGTGCCAGCAGCGTAGACCGGGGGGGGTCAGATACGCAGTATTTT.

This clone was detected a few times. The chain carries TRBV6-4 and TRBJ2-5, with a tentative D call TRBD2 (6 bases). V lost 2 bases and J 4 bases, leaving 8 bases between the germline ends. The CDR3 loop spans 13 amino acids. CDR1 MRHNA and CDR2 SNTAGT come from the germline V gene. The CDR3 is CASSDAAGETQYF. The CDR3 region has the DNA TGTGCCAGCAGTGACGCAGCGGGAGAGACCCAGTACTTC.

The chain joins TRBV18 to TRBJ2-7, with 10 bases aligning to TRBD1. The CDR3 has 14 amino acids. V lost 5 bases to trimming and J lost 3 bases; unmatched junction nucleotides: 4. Looked up from germline, CDR1 is KGHSH and CDR2 is LQKENI. Written as DNA, the CDR3 is TGTGCCAGCTCATCCGGGACAGGGGACTACGAGCAGTACTTC. This sequence encodes CASSSGTGDYEQYF.

The chain couples TRBV11-2 to TRBJ2-3; 7 bases align to TRBD1. The CDR3 runs 14 residues. V lost 5 bases, J lost 1 base, and 3 bases stayed unmatched. Germline CDR1 and CDR2: SGHAT and FQNNGV. The CDR3 DNA sequence: TGTGCCAGCAGCCTCGACAGGGGCACAGATACGCAGTATTTT. This sequence encodes CASSLDRGTDTQYF.

The gene calls are TRBV5-1 and TRBJ1-4; D perhaps matches TRBD1 (5 bases). Trimming removed 2 bases from V and 5 bases from J, with 16 bases in between. CDR1 is SGHRS, CDR2 YFSETQ, per germline. This CDR3 region has 16 residues. The CDR3 DNA sequence: TGCGCCAGCAGCTTTAGGCCGGGGACTGGGAATGAAAAACTGTTTTTT. Its protein product is CASSFRPGTGNEKLFF.

V gene TRBV27 combines with J gene TRBJ2-7, with unresolved D. Germline CDR1 reads MNHEY; CDR2 reads SMNVEV (reference sequence). The CDR3 extends over 14 amino acids. V was shortened by 1 base and J by 0 bases, with 7 bases between the two germline ends. The DNA of the CDR3 is TGTGCCAGCAGTTTATATATAGACTCCTACGAGCAGTACTTC. This encodes CASSLYIDSYEQYF.

Only a few counts were recorded for this clone. The chain recombines TRBV21-1 with TRBJ2-7; TRBD1 is taken as the D call from the table, unchecked against the DNA. TRBV21-1 corresponds to a pseudogene. This CDR3 is built from 13 residues. CDR3 amino acids: CASGGTGDYEQYF. CDR3 nucleotide sequence: TGTGCCAGCGGCGGGACAGGGGACTACGAGCAGTACTTC.

This clone was detected only a few times. V gene TRBV7-9 combines with J gene TRBJ1-4; 11 bases match TRBD1. V gave up 1 base and J gave up 8 bases; unmatched junction bases: 6. The CDR3 runs 16 residues. Germline values: CDR1 SEHNR, CDR2 FQNEAQ (reference sequence). Written as DNA, the CDR3 is TGTGCCAGCAGCTTAGGGGGGACAGGGGGATACGAAAAACTGTTTTTT. Amino acid sequence: CASSLGGTGGYEKLFF.

In this sample, this clone turned up a few times. This chain uses TRBV7-9 with TRBJ2-4; D is undetermined. Trimming took 5 bases from V and 0 from J, leaving 14 bases between them. The CDR3 spans 16 residues. Per the germline V gene, CDR1 is SEHNR and CDR2 is FQNEAQ (reference sequence). The CDR3 region is CASSPSFELAKNIQYF. The DNA for the CDR3 is TGTGCCAGCAGCCCCTCCTTCGAGTTAGCCAAAAACATTCAGTACTTC.

V and J are TRBV23-1 and TRBJ2-2; D uncertain. TRBV23-1 is an ORF, with its function uncertain. Trimming removed 4 bases at V and 3 bases at J, with 3 bases between. The CDR3 has 12 amino acids. CDR3 residues: CASSPDTGELFF. The CDR3 DNA follows: TGCGCCAGCAGTCCGGACACCGGGGAGCTGTTTTTT.

The chain recombines TRBV6-6 with TRBJ1-1; 7 bases are shared with TRBD1. Germline values: CDR1 MNHNY, CDR2 SVGAGI (reference sequence). V lost 6 bases, J lost 4 bases, and 8 bases stayed unmatched. This CDR3 is 14 amino acids long. CDR3 nucleotides: TGTGCCAGCAGCCAGAGACAGGGTACCACTGAAGCTTTCTTT. This sequence encodes CASSQRQGTTEAFF.

This clone was recorded a few times. This chain connects TRBV6-5 to TRBJ2-1; D is perhaps TRBD2 (5 bases). The CDR3 sequence is 14 residues long. The V end was cut by 4 bases, the J end by 2 bases, with 9 bases between. Germline loops: CDR1 MNHEY, CDR2 SVGAGI. The CDR3 sequence: CASSSAGAYNEQFF. In DNA form, the CDR3 reads TGTGCCAGCAGTTCCGCCGGGGCCTACAATGAGCAGTTCTTC.

This clone was picked up a small number of times. The chain has TRBV4-3 and TRBJ1-1; maybe TRBD1 (5 bases). Trimming removed 0 bases at V and 4 bases at J, with 12 bases between. The CDR3 covers 15 residues. Germline V gene data show CDR1 as LGHNA and CDR2 as YSLEER. The CDR3 DNA is TGCGCCAGCAGCCAAGAGCGGGGCTCGGGCACTGAAGCTTTCTTT. Protein product: CASSQERGSGTEAFF.

The chain employs TRBV11-1 and TRBJ2-4; the match to TRBD1 covers 10 bases. The V and J ends lost 7 bases and 6 bases, in that order; junction bases with no gene match: 9. In germline, CDR1 is SGHAT, CDR2 FQDESV (reference sequence). The CDR3 covers 15 residues. CDR3 bases: TGTGCCAGCACCGGGGACAGGGGTTTAGGAAACATTCAGTACTTC. Translated, it gives CASTGDRGLGNIQYF.

V is TRBV14 and J is TRBJ2-7; the match to TRBD2 covers 7 bases. Trimming cost V 4 bases and J 7 bases; bases outside gene matches: 1. The CDR3 spans 11 residues. Germline V CDR1 and CDR2: SGHDN, FVKESK. The CDR3 DNA follows: TGTGCCAGCAGCCTCGGGGGGGAGCAGTACTTC. Its translation is CASSLGGEQYF.

V is TRBV30 and J is TRBJ1-1; no clear D. V was clipped by 1 base and J by 0 bases, with 9 bases between them. There are 14 residues in the CDR3. CDR1 and CDR2 (germline): GTSNPN, SVGIG (reference sequence). CDR3 coding DNA: TGTGCCTGGAGTGGGTTACTTATGAACACTGAAGCTTTCTTT. It yields the protein CAWSGLLMNTEAFF.

The gene calls are TRBV6-4 and TRBJ2-5; the D gene is possibly TRBD2 (5 bases). Trimming left V 4 bases short and J 4 bases short, with 16 bases between. Germline V gene sequence: CDR1 MRHNA, CDR2 SNTAGT. The CDR3 runs to 15 residues. The CDR3 loop is CASSALRAAVETQYF. DNA of the CDR3: TGTGCCAGCAGTGCCTTAAGAGCGGCAGTAGAGACCCAGTACTTC.